The 29 T cell receptor beta chains given below trace back to one sample, sequenced in a study of shared clonotypes between healthy human individuals. Assay used: immunoSEQ multiplex PCR; TCRdb lists only in-frame clones, some missing. Counted here are over 850,000 clones, about 80% occurring once; the ten biggest clones make up under 0.8%. Sequencing was done on a sample of memory CD4+ T cells from PBMCs. Subset specified: CD45RA-negative fraction. These receptors came from a man between 18 and 29 years old in good health. Some clones in this sample may be carry-over from other donors' samples.

The chain uses TRBV12-5 and TRBJ2-3; D is undetermined. Looked up from germline, CDR1 is LGHNT and CDR2 is FRNRAP. V lost 7 bases, J lost 2 bases, and 7 bases lay in between. This CDR3 is 12 amino acids long. The CDR3 region is CASARSTDTQYF. In nucleotides, the CDR3 is TGTGCTAGTGCTCGTTCCACAGATACGCAGTATTTT. The complete variable domain, with remaining parts taken from reference TRBV12-5 and TRBJ2-3, reads DARVTQTPRHKVTEMGQEVTMRCQPILGHNTVFWYRQTMMQGLELLAYFRNRAPLDDSGMPKDRFSAEMPDATLATLKIQPSEPRDSAVYFCASARSTDTQYFGPGTRLTVL.

The chain employs TRBV30 and TRBJ2-2, with a tentative D call TRBD1 (6 bases). CDR3 length: 16 amino acids. V was clipped by 3 bases and J by 1 base, with 15 bases between them. Germline V gene data show CDR1 as GTSNPN and CDR2 as SVGIG (reference sequence). CDR3 DNA: TGTGCCTGGAGAGGCTTGGGGACAAGGAACACCGGGGAGCTGTTTTTT. Protein product: CAWRGLGTRNTGELFF.

V and J are TRBV19 and TRBJ1-5, with 7 bases aligning to TRBD1. Losses at the gene ends were 3 bases for V and 6 bases for J; bases not matched to a gene: 8. The CDR3 is 15 amino acids. Germline CDR1 LNHDA, CDR2 SQIVND (reference sequence). The CDR3 sequence: CASSIEQGRSQPQHF. CDR3 coding DNA: TGTGCCAGTAGTATCGAACAGGGGAGGTCTCAGCCCCAGCATTTT.

This chain links TRBV11-2 with TRBJ2-7; D remains unclear. CDR3 length: 12 residues. V was cut by 3 bases and J by 2 bases, with 5 bases left in between. Germline assignment: CDR1 SGHAT and CDR2 FQNNGV. Here the CDR3 DNA reads TGTGCCAGCAGCTTTGTAGCCTACGAGCAGTACTTC. This codes for CASSFVAYEQYF.

The V and J genes are TRBV20-1 and TRBJ2-5, with D perhaps matching TRBD2 (7 bases). CDR1 DFQATT and CDR2 SNEGSKA come from the germline V gene (reference sequence). V was cut by 3 bases and J by 10 bases, with 12 bases left in between. The CDR3 sequence is 11 residues long. In DNA form, the CDR3 reads TGCAGTGCTAGTTATAGGGGGGGCCAGTACTTC. This sequence encodes CSASYRGGQYF.

This clone has ten or more counts. This rearrangement joins TRBV7-2 to TRBJ1-1, with D uncertain. V was pared by 5 bases and J by 5 bases, with 6 bases between. Germline V gene data show CDR1 as SGHTA and CDR2 as FQGNSA. The CDR3 spans 11 residues. The CDR3 DNA follows: TGTGCCAGCAGCATGACTACTGAAGCTTTCTTT. Translation: CASSMTTEAFF.

V usage is TRBV27 and J usage is TRBJ2-3, with 10 bases matching TRBD2. Trimming cost V 7 bases and J 0 bases; bases outside gene matches: 13. Germline CDR1 reads MNHEY; CDR2 reads SMNVEV (reference sequence). This CDR3 has 18 residues. The CDR3 is CASIETFGLAASTDTQYF. The CDR3 DNA reads TGTGCCAGCATCGAAACTTTTGGACTAGCGGCTAGCACAGATACGCAGTATTTT.

Regarding this clone: Other DNA sequences in the same sample also yield this CDR3. The chain employs TRBV30 and TRBJ2-2; possible D gene TRBD2, 6 bases. Germline V gene lookup returns CDR1 GTSNPN and CDR2 SVGIG (reference sequence). The V end lost 0 bases, the J end lost 4 bases, and 6 bases lay between the germline ends. The CDR3 length is 13 residues. The CDR3 is CAWSVGGTGELFF. DNA of the CDR3: TGTGCCTGGAGTGTGGGGGGCACCGGGGAGCTGTTTTTT.

This rearrangement joins TRBV7-2 to TRBJ1-1; D is unresolved. Trimming cost V 5 bases and J 5 bases, with 15 bases left between them. Germline-derived CDR1 and CDR2 are SGHTA and FQGNSA. This CDR3 contains 14 residues. CDR3 region: CASSISPTGTEAFF. The CDR3 coding sequence is TGTGCCAGCAGCATAAGCCCGACGGGGACTGAAGCTTTCTTT.

This chain links TRBV6-6 with TRBJ1-2, with 10 nucleotides matching TRBD1. Looked up from germline, CDR1 is MNHNY and CDR2 is SVGAGI (reference sequence). This CDR3 is 16 amino acids long. V lost 2 bases, J lost 4 bases, and 7 bases stayed unmatched. The DNA of the CDR3 is TGTGCCAGCAGTTACCCCGGACAGGGGGGTGGCTATGGCTACACCTTC. Translation: CASSYPGQGGGYGYTF.

As regards this clone: Other DNA variants within this sample encode the same CDR3. The chain joins TRBV4-1 to TRBJ1-3; possible D gene TRBD1, 6 bases. The germline gives CDR1 MGHRA, CDR2 YSYEKL. Between the trimmed V and J ends, which lost 4 bases and 0 bases, there was a span of 10 bases. CDR3 length equals 15 residues. DNA for the CDR3: TGCGCCAGCAGCCGACAGGACCACTCTGGAAACACCATATATTTT. Amino acid sequence: CASSRQDHSGNTIYF.

The chain carries TRBV6-1 and TRBJ2-3, with D tentatively TRBD1 (6 bases). V lost 2 bases and J lost 6, with 18 bases in between. The CDR3 has 16 residues. The V gene's germline CDR1 is MNHNS and CDR2 SASEGT. The CDR3 coding sequence is TGTGCCAGCAGTGAACTGCTCCGGGCCAGGGGTGATACGCAGTATTTT. This sequence encodes CASSELLRARGDTQYF.

This clone was found once. This sequence joins TRBV27 and TRBJ1-2; TRBD1 might be the D (6 bases). Germline CDR1 MNHEY, CDR2 SMNVEV (reference sequence). This CDR3 contains 15 residues. V dropped 5 bases and J dropped 3 bases, with 16 bases sitting between them. The CDR3 sequence: CASSPNRARHYGYTF. For the CDR3, the DNA is TGTGCCAGCAGTCCCAACAGGGCCCGGCACTATGGCTACACCTTC.

This clone appeared once. The J gene is TRBJ2-6, the V gene TRBV19; weak D call: TRBD2 (5 bases). The V end lost 4 bases, the J end lost 15 bases, and 13 bases lay between the germline ends. The CDR3 spans 12 residues. Looked up from germline, CDR1 is LNHDA and CDR2 is SQIVND (reference sequence). The CDR3 sequence: CASSTRGSSLTF. The DNA of the CDR3 is TGTGCCAGTAGTACCCGGGGTAGCAGCCTGACTTTC.

J is TRBJ1-1 and V is TRBV7-9, with TRBD1 as a possible D gene (5 bases). CDR3 length equals 12 residues. V shed 5 bases and J shed 7 bases, with 11 bases lying between them. Germline loops: CDR1 SEHNR, CDR2 FQNEAQ (reference sequence). The CDR3 DNA reads as TGTGCCAGCAGCAAGGGACGGCTTGAAGCTTTCTTT. The encoded protein is CASSKGRLEAFF.

With respect to this clone: Being one base from a much bigger clone, this may be a read error. The same CDR3 arises from other DNA sequences in this sample as well. The chain combines TRBV25-1 with TRBJ1-6; the D is unclear. CDR3 length equals 13 residues. CDR1 is MGHDK, CDR2 SYGVNS, per germline. CDR3 residues: CASSESDNSPLHF. The CDR3 DNA is TGCGCCAGCAGTGAATCTGATAATTCACCCCTCCACTTT. The complete variable domain, with remaining parts taken from reference TRBV25-1 and TRBJ1-6, reads EADIYQTPRYLVIGTGKKITLECSQTMGHDKMYWYQQDPGMELHLIHYSYGVNSTEKGDLSSESTVSRIRTEHFPLTLESARPSHTSQYLCASSESDNSPLHFGNGTRLTVT.

The chain joins TRBV5-6 to TRBJ1-1; no definite D call. Deletions cut 0 bases from V and 1 base from J, with 7 bases between. Germline assignment: CDR1 SGHDT and CDR2 YYEEEE. The CDR3 is 14 residues long. As DNA, the CDR3 is TGTGCCAGCAGCTTGGATTGGGGGAACACTGAAGCTTTCTTT. Its protein product is CASSLDWGNTEAFF.

Written as DNA, the CDR3 is TGTGCCAGCAGCTTACACACCGGGGAGCTGTTTTTT. Amino acids: CASSLHTGELFF. V gene TRBV5-4 combines with J gene TRBJ2-2; D is uncertain. The V and J ends lost 2 bases and 3 bases respectively, with 2 bases between them. The CDR3 consists of 12 residues. The germline gives CDR1 SGHNT, CDR2 YYREEE (reference sequence).

The chain carries TRBV2 and TRBJ2-5; possibly TRBD2 for D (6 bases). The germline V gene has CDR1 SNHLY and CDR2 FYNNEI. V was shortened by 3 bases and J by 7 bases, with 9 bases between the two germline ends. The CDR3 length is 12 residues. CDR3 coding DNA: TGTGCCAGCAGTGAGACAGCGGGGACCCAGTACTTC. It translates to CASSETAGTQYF.

This clone was counted many times. The rearrangement links TRBV7-2 to TRBJ1-1; D not certain. V was shortened by 5 bases and J by 0 bases, with 10 bases between the two germline ends. Germline CDR1 is SGHTA and CDR2 is FQGNSA. The CDR3 has 14 amino acids. As DNA, the CDR3 is TGTGCCAGCAGCGCCCGGTGGCTGAACACTGAAGCTTTCTTT. This gives the protein CASSARWLNTEAFF.

The chain carries TRBV19 and TRBJ1-5; D not certain. V gave up 3 bases and J gave up 0 bases, with 12 bases separating them. Germline CDR1 LNHDA, CDR2 SQIVND (reference sequence). The CDR3 is made up of 16 amino acids. DNA for the CDR3: TGTGCCAGTAGTATCCTAAAGGGCTATAGCAATCAGCCCCAGCATTTT. It encodes CASSILKGYSNQPQHF.

The CDR3 here is CSAARVETQYF. The CDR3 nucleotides are TGCAGTGCTGCTAGGGTAGAGACCCAGTACTTC. The chain couples TRBV20-1 to TRBJ2-5; D not certain. The CDR3 is 11 residues long. V was pared by 5 bases and J by 4 bases, with 8 bases between. CDR1 and CDR2 from the germline V gene are DFQATT and SNEGSKA (reference sequence).

The V and J genes are TRBV7-2 and TRBJ2-1; 7 bases fit TRBD2. Germline V gene sequence: CDR1 SGHTA, CDR2 FQGNSA. The ends lost 1 base at V and 8 bases at J; junction bases unmatched: 2. CDR3 length equals 13 residues. The CDR3 loop reads CASSLGGSYEQFF. The CDR3 bases are TGTGCCAGCAGCTTAGGCGGGAGTTATGAGCAGTTCTTC. Together with reference TRBV7-2 and TRBJ2-1, the CDR3 gives the full variable domain: GAGVSQSPSNKVTEKGKDVELRCDPISGHTALYWYRQSLGQGLEFLIYFQGNSAPDKSGLPSDRFSAERTGGSVSTLTIQRTQQEDSAVYLCASSLGGSYEQFFGPGTRLTVL.

V usage is TRBV29-1 and J usage is TRBJ2-7; D may match TRBD1 or TRBD2 (5 bases each). Germline CDR1 reads SQVTM; CDR2 reads ANQGSEA. The CDR3 is made up of 15 amino acids. V lost 3 bases and J 0 bases, leaving 15 bases between the germline ends. CDR3 DNA sequence: TGCAGCGTTGATTCGAGCGGTCAGGGCTCCTACGAGCAGTACTTC. Translating gives CSVDSSGQGSYEQYF.

The chain carries TRBV14 and TRBJ2-1; perhaps D is TRBD1 or TRBD2 (5 bases each). From germline, CDR1 is SGHDN and CDR2 FVKESK. The CDR3 totals 16 residues. The V end was cut by 2 bases, the J end by 4 bases, with 15 bases between. Here the CDR3 reads CASSQLGTLDYNEQFF. The CDR3 DNA reads TGTGCCAGCAGCCAATTAGGGACCCTCGATTACAATGAGCAGTTCTTC.

This clone was counted a few times. The chain uses TRBV7-6 and TRBJ1-4, with a possible D match to TRBD1 (5 bases). The length of the CDR3 is 15 residues. V lost 4 bases to trimming and J lost 7 bases, with 16 bases between them. From germline, CDR1 is SGHVS and CDR2 FNYEAQ. CDR3: CASSSDRGWGEKLFF. In nucleotides, the CDR3 is TGTGCCAGCAGCTCCGACAGAGGTTGGGGTGAAAAACTGTTTTTT.

The chain is built from TRBV7-2 and TRBJ2-1; 11 bases map to TRBD2. Trimming took 8 bases from V and 6 from J; bases not matched to a gene: 6. CDR3 size: 14 residues. CDR1 SGHTA and CDR2 FQGNSA come from the germline V gene. CDR3: CASDSSGRANEQFF. The CDR3 coding sequence is TGTGCCAGCGACAGTAGCGGGAGGGCCAATGAGCAGTTCTTC. Full variable domain (missing parts from reference TRBV7-2 and TRBJ2-1): GAGVSQSPSNKVTEKGKDVELRCDPISGHTALYWYRQSLGQGLEFLIYFQGNSAPDKSGLPSDRFSAERTGGSVSTLTIQRTQQEDSAVYLCASDSSGRANEQFFGPGTRLTVL.

This clone was counted once. The rearrangement joins TRBV5-4 to TRBJ2-3; no reliable D call. CDR3 length: 14 residues. Deletions cut 0 bases from V and 4 bases from J, with 9 bases between. From germline, CDR1 is SGHNT and CDR2 YYREEE (reference sequence). The CDR3 spells CASSLGGYADTQYF. CDR3 nucleotides: TGTGCCAGCAGCTTGGGCGGCTACGCAGATACGCAGTATTTT.

The J gene is TRBJ2-2, the V gene TRBV4-3; TRBD2 might be the D (5 bases). The ends were cut back, 4 bases at V and 5 bases at J, with 14 bases in the middle. This CDR3 has 15 residues. Germline values: CDR1 LGHNA, CDR2 YSLEER. The CDR3 DNA is TGCGCCAGCAGCCCCCCTCGGGGAGCAACCGGGGAGCTGTTTTTT. Amino acid sequence: CASSPPRGATGELFF.